The next 9 T cell receptor beta chains were all read from a single sample in a study of beta chain features in type 1 diabetes. Expressed TCRB transcripts got sequenced, as all isolated RNA was reverse transcribed. Assay used: immunoSEQ multiplex PCR; TCRdb lists only in-frame clones, some missing. The data contain around 500,000 clones, 25% to 35% of them singletons. The sequenced sample was naive CD4+ T cells from blood. These receptor sequences come from a man aged 18 to 29 in good health.

There are a few counts of this clone. V is TRBV27 and J is TRBJ1-2; D ambiguous. The CDR3 runs to 13 residues. Looked up from germline, CDR1 is MNHEY and CDR2 is SMNVEV (reference sequence). V lost 6 bases and J 3 bases, leaving 11 bases between the germline ends. The CDR3 DNA follows: TGTGCCAGCAGCATGGACGCACACTATGGCTACACCTTC. Translating gives CASSMDAHYGYTF.

A remark on this clone: The identical CDR3 is also encoded by other nucleotide sequences in the sample. The J gene is TRBJ2-7, the V gene TRBV2; the D is unclear. V shed 4 bases and J shed 2 bases, with 9 bases lying between them. The germline CDR1 and CDR2 sequences are SNHLY and FYNNEI. The CDR3 runs 13 residues. The CDR3 reads CASSGGGPYEQYF. CDR3 nucleotide sequence: TGTGCCAGCAGTGGTGGCGGTCCCTACGAGCAGTACTTC.

The chain has TRBV28 and TRBJ2-5; maybe TRBD1 (6 bases). Per germline, CDR1 MDHEN and CDR2 SYDVKM. This CDR3 region has 17 residues. V was trimmed by 7 bases and J by 2 bases, leaving 23 bases between them. CDR3 nucleotide sequence: TGTGCCAGCAAGACCCCGACAGGCAGCGCTGATCAAGAGACCCAGTACTTC. This sequence encodes CASKTPTGSADQETQYF.

This clone was observed a few times. The chain combines TRBV5-4 with TRBJ2-1; 7 nucleotides agree with TRBD2. Trimming removed 3 bases from V and 5 bases from J; junction bases left unmatched: 8. Per germline, CDR1 SGHNT and CDR2 YYREEE (reference sequence). The CDR3 totals 15 residues. The CDR3 sequence: CASSSKAGPDNEQFF. The CDR3 DNA follows: TGTGCCAGCAGCTCCAAAGCGGGACCTGACAATGAGCAGTTCTTC.

This clone was observed a single time. V and J are TRBV29-1 and TRBJ2-3; D is ambiguous. This CDR3 spans 12 amino acids. Germline CDR1 SQVTM, CDR2 ANQGSEA. The CDR3 nucleotides read TGCAGAGTTAAGGAAACAATAGATACGCAGTATTTT. Its translation: CRVKETIDTQYF.

The rearrangement uses TRBV5-4 and TRBJ2-5; D remains unclear. There are 13 residues in the CDR3. Germline V gene lookup returns CDR1 SGHNT and CDR2 YYREEE (reference sequence). The V and J ends lost 2 bases and 5 bases respectively, with 10 bases between them. CDR3 sequence (DNA): TGTGCCAGCAGCTTAAAGCTGATCGAGACCCAGTACTTC. Encoded protein: CASSLKLIETQYF. The full variable domain, with the rest looked up from reference TRBV5-4 and TRBJ2-5, is ETGVTQSPTHLIKTRGQQVTLRCSSQSGHNTVSWYQQALGQGPQFIFQYYREEENGRGNFPPRFSGLQFPNYSSELNVNALELDDSALYLCASSLKLIETQYFGPGTRLLVL.

This clone was seen only a few times. The genes are TRBV14 and TRBJ2-7, with 8 bases matching TRBD2. Germline CDR1 reads SGHDN; CDR2 reads FVKESK. J lost 4 bases, V lost 10 bases, and 9 bases had no gene match. The CDR3 spans 13 residues. The CDR3: CATRASGSYEQYF. Written as DNA, the CDR3 is TGTGCCACGAGGGCTAGCGGGTCATACGAGCAGTACTTC.

The chain carries TRBV28 and TRBJ2-6; 8 nucleotides line up with TRBD1. V dropped 7 bases and J dropped 2; count of bases not matched to a gene: 13. Germline CDR1 is MDHEN and CDR2 is SYDVKM. The CDR3 extends over 18 amino acids. The CDR3 loop is CASTYSGQGDAGANVLTF. The CDR3 DNA reads TGTGCCAGCACCTACTCAGGACAGGGTGACGCTGGGGCCAACGTCCTGACTTTC.

This clone has a handful of counts. This rearrangement joins TRBV29-1 to TRBJ2-3; weak D call: TRBD1 (6 bases). The CDR3 covers 14 residues. Trimming took off 6 bases at V and 2 bases at J, with 15 bases between the two ends. CDR1 and CDR2 (germline): SQVTM, ANQGSEA. The CDR3 DNA reads as TGCAGCGTGGCCTGGGGGCTGTCCACAGATACGCAGTATTTT. This encodes CSVAWGLSTDTQYF.